The 26 T cell receptor beta chains below all came from one sample that was sequenced in a study of spatial heterogeneity in lung cancer. TCRdb re-analysed the 5' RACE reads in MiXCR, keeping a single row per CDR3 protein. The sample yields 39,000 or so distinct CDR3 sequences, 6.5% to 8.5% seen once. Time point given: sample taken at primary tumor resection. Sequencing used PBMCs, obtained at surgery. These TCRs come from a male donor with early-stage non-small cell lung cancer.

The sample holds many counts of this clonotype. The chain combines TRBV14 with TRBJ2-1; 7 bases are a match to TRBD2. After removal of 2 bases from V and 0 bases from J, the junction contained 7 bases not matched to a gene. Per germline, CDR1 SGHDN and CDR2 FVKESK. The CDR3 spans 17 residues. DNA for the CDR3: TGTGCCAGCAGCCAATTTCTAGCGGCTAGCTCCTACAATGAGCAGTTCTTC. Amino acid sequence: CASSQFLAASSYNEQFF. Full variable domain (remainder filled in from reference TRBV14 and TRBJ2-1): EAGVTQFPSHSVIEKGQTVTLRCDPISGHDNLYWYRRVMGKEIKFLLHFVKESKQDESGMPNNRFLAERTGGTYSTLKVQPAELEDSGVYFCASSQFLAASSYNEQFFGPGTRLTVL.

This clonotype was counted between two and nine times. DNA for the CDR3: TGCAGTGCTAGACCTGGGACAGGGAGGGGACTAGCGGGAGTGCTCGCGCAGTATTTT. This sequence encodes CSARPGTGRGLAGVLAQYF. The gene calls are TRBV20-1 and TRBJ2-3; TRBD2 matches at 14 bases. V dropped 2 bases and J dropped 10; count of bases not matched to a gene: 20. The CDR3 has 19 amino acids. CDR1 is DFQATT, CDR2 SNEGSKA, per germline (reference sequence).

This clonotype was counted ten times or more. This sequence joins TRBV5-1 and TRBJ2-2; D ambiguous. V lost 2 bases to trimming and J lost 8 bases, with 10 bases between them. This CDR3 comprises 13 residues. In germline, CDR1 is SGHRS, CDR2 YFSETQ. The CDR3, as DNA: TGCGCCAGCAGCTTCGGCCCCCGAGGGGAGCTGTTTTTT. Protein: CASSFGPRGELFF.

The sample holds many counts of this clonotype. This chain links TRBV12-3 or TRBV12-4 with TRBJ2-1, with D tentatively TRBD2 (7 bases). The CDR3 length is 15 residues. Trimming took off 8 bases at V and 2 bases at J, with 16 bases between the two ends. CDR3 in amino acids: CASSEGGYPYNEQFF. DNA of the CDR3: TGTGCCAGCTCCGAGGGGGGGTACCCCTACAATGAGCAGTTCTTC.

The sample holds many counts of this clonotype. The J gene is TRBJ2-1, the V gene TRBV24-1; the D is unclear. The CDR3 totals 14 residues. CDR1 is KGHDR, CDR2 SFDVKD, per germline. Trimming removed 3 bases from V and 4 bases from J, with 9 bases in between. DNA of the CDR3: TGTGCCACCAGTGATGAAGGTAGATACAATGAGCAGTTCTTC. Translated: CATSDEGRYNEQFF.

The J gene is TRBJ2-1, the V gene TRBV6-5, with 10 positions matching TRBD2. Germline loops: CDR1 MNHEY, CDR2 SVGAGI. Trimming at V came to 6 bases and at J to 12 bases, leaving 14 bases not matched to a gene. This CDR3 spans 15 amino acids. CDR3 nucleotide sequence: TGTGCCAGCAGCCCCTCGGAGCGGGGGGGCCGGGGGCAGTTCTTC. Translated: CASSPSERGGRGQFF.

At least ten counts were recorded for this clonotype. V usage is TRBV4-3 and J usage is TRBJ1-3; D uncertain. CDR1 LGHNA and CDR2 YSLEER come from the germline V gene. The V and J ends lost 1 base and 0 bases respectively, with 7 bases between them. The CDR3 has 15 amino acids. The chain's CDR3 is CASSQGASSGNTIYF. As DNA, the CDR3 is TGCGCCAGCAGCCAAGGGGCAAGCTCTGGAAACACCATATATTTT.

The table lists this clonotype with a few counts. V usage is TRBV15 and J usage is TRBJ2-2; 7 nucleotides agree with TRBD2. The junction had 8 bases not matched to a gene; V was cut back by 1 base and J by 3 bases. The CDR3 covers 17 residues. In germline, CDR1 is LNHNV, CDR2 YYDKDF (reference sequence). CDR3 in amino acids: CATSRVPSGAYTGELFF. The CDR3 nucleotides are TGTGCCACCAGCAGAGTACCCAGCGGGGCCTACACCGGGGAGCTGTTTTTT.

With respect to this clonotype: A much larger clonotype is one base distant, so this may be a read error. Likely a read error: the CDR3 ends without its conserved phenylalanine or tryptophan. This chain links TRBV5-5 with TRBJ1-5; a weak D match, TRBD1 (5 bases). This CDR3 comprises 16 residues. Per germline, CDR1 SGHKS and CDR2 YYEKEE (reference sequence). V lost 4 bases, J lost 0 bases, and 14 bases lay in between. CDR3 nucleotides: TGTGCCAGCAGCCTGGGAATGGGGGGTAGCAATCAGCCCCAGCATTCT. Protein product: CASSLGMGGSNQPQHS.

In its sample, this clonotype was seen many times. This CDR3 is CASGLDTKDEQFF. The CDR3 DNA is TGTGCTAGTGGTTTGGATACCAAAGACGAGCAGTTCTTC. V is TRBV12-5 and J is TRBJ2-1; D gene ambiguous. V was trimmed by 1 base and J by 10 bases, leaving 11 bases between them. This CDR3 region has 13 residues. Germline-derived CDR1 and CDR2 are LGHNT and FRNRAP.

In its sample, this clonotype was seen many times. The genes are TRBV5-1 and TRBJ2-1; the D gene is possibly TRBD1 (5 bases). The CDR3 has 14 amino acids. Trimming removed 7 bases at V and 1 base at J, with 12 bases between. Looked up from germline, CDR1 is SGHRS and CDR2 is YFSETQ. As DNA, the CDR3 is TGCGCCAGCGGAGAGCAGGGATCCTACAATGAGCAGTTCTTC. Protein sequence: CASGEQGSYNEQFF. Variable domain in full (rest from reference TRBV5-1 and TRBJ2-1): KAGVTQTPRYLIKTRGQQVTLSCSPISGHRSVSWYQQTPGQGLQFLFEYFSETQRNKGNFPGRFSGRQFSNSRSEMNVSTLELGDSALYLCASGEQGSYNEQFFGPGTRLTVL.

This clonotype has ten or more counts. The genes are TRBV3-1 and TRBJ2-1, with 16 bases that match TRBD2. Trimming took 4 bases from V and 9 from J; bases not matched to a gene: 3. The CDR3 covers 15 residues. Germline loops: CDR1 LGHDT, CDR2 YNNKEL (reference sequence). This CDR3 reads CASSPGLAGGAEQFF. CDR3 sequence (DNA): TGTGCCAGCAGCCCGGGACTAGCGGGGGGGGCTGAGCAGTTCTTC.

This clonotype was counted ten times or more. The J gene is TRBJ2-1, the V gene TRBV7-2; TRBD1 aligns across 10 bases. CDR3 size: 15 residues. With V trimmed by 5 bases and J by 2 bases, 3 bases remained unmatched. The germline V gene encodes CDR1 SGHTA and CDR2 FQGNSA. CDR3 sequence reads: CASSPDRGPYNEQFF. DNA of the CDR3: TGTGCCAGCAGCCCAGACAGGGGGCCCTACAATGAGCAGTTCTTC.

This clonotype was counted many times. The chain carries TRBV11-2 and TRBJ2-1; TRBD1 matches 8 bases. This CDR3 is built from 15 residues. Germline CDR1 and CDR2: SGHAT and FQNNGV. Trimming at V came to 1 base and at J to 7 bases, leaving 6 bases not matched to a gene. This chain's CDR3 is CASSLVVTGANEQFF. DNA for the CDR3: TGTGCCAGCAGCTTAGTAGTGACAGGGGCGAATGAGCAGTTCTTC.

Many counts were recorded for this clonotype. The rearrangement links TRBV12-3 or TRBV12-4 to TRBJ2-3; 9 positions match TRBD1. The CDR3 totals 14 residues. The J segment lost 1 base and the V segment lost 4 bases, leaving 0 bases of the junction unmatched. The DNA of the CDR3 is TGTGCCAGCAGTTGGACAGGGGGCACAGATACGCAGTATTTT. Amino acids: CASSWTGGTDTQYF.

The J gene is TRBJ1-5, the V gene TRBV20-1; D gene unclear. Germline V CDR1 and CDR2: DFQATT, SNEGSKA (reference sequence). This CDR3 is built from 16 residues. The germline V and J ends were trimmed by 0 bases and 6 bases, with 18 bases remaining between them. The CDR3 region has the DNA TGCAGTGCTAGAGATCCGCATCGCCAGTCAGGTCAGCCCCAGCATTTT. It translates to CSARDPHRQSGQPQHF.

In this sample, this clonotype turned up many times. This chain connects TRBV7-6 to TRBJ2-2; possibly TRBD2 for D (6 bases). Germline V gene lookup returns CDR1 SGHVS and CDR2 FNYEAQ. This CDR3 spans 15 amino acids. V lost 8 bases to trimming and J lost 1 base, with 14 bases between them. The CDR3: CASSPRRGNTGELFF. CDR3 coding DNA: TGTGCCAGCTCGCCCAGGCGGGGGAACACCGGGGAGCTGTTTTTT.

This clonotype was seen only a few times. The chain combines TRBV12-3 or TRBV12-4 with TRBJ2-5; D is ambiguous. V lost 1 base and J 1 base, leaving 7 bases between the germline ends. The CDR3 length is 14 residues. The CDR3 is CASSLGAGQETQYF. In DNA form, the CDR3 reads TGTGCCAGCAGTTTAGGGGCAGGCCAAGAGACCCAGTACTTC.

This clonotype came up many times. This rearrangement joins TRBV29-1 to TRBJ2-4; maybe TRBD2 (6 bases). The CDR3 totals 12 residues. V lost 4 bases to trimming and J lost 6 bases, with 10 bases between them. Germline CDR1 is SQVTM and CDR2 is ANQGSEA. The CDR3 loop reads CSVADSGNIQYF. CDR3 coding DNA: TGCAGCGTTGCGGATAGCGGAAACATTCAGTACTTC.

This clonotype was seen at least ten times. The chain carries TRBV27 and TRBJ1-6, with TRBD1 matching 9 bases. Unmatched junction bases numbered 7, after V lost 6 bases and J lost 7 bases. The CDR3 has 15 amino acids. Germline V gene sequence: CDR1 MNHEY, CDR2 SMNVEV (reference sequence). The CDR3, as DNA: TGTGCCAGCAGGAAGACGGACAGGGGCAATTCACCCCTCCACTTT. Translation gives CASRKTDRGNSPLHF.

This clonotype came up many times. The chain combines TRBV24-1 with TRBJ2-5; 7 nucleotides align to TRBD1. The CDR3 length is 15 residues. Losses at the gene ends were 3 bases for V and 5 bases for J; bases not matched to a gene: 8. Germline V CDR1 and CDR2: KGHDR, SFDVKD. The CDR3 spells CATSDVQTTGETQYF. CDR3 DNA: TGTGCCACCAGTGATGTGCAGACGACAGGGGAGACCCAGTACTTC.

The V gene is TRBV4-3, the J gene TRBJ2-3; 10 bases line up with TRBD2. The germline CDR1 and CDR2 sequences are LGHNA and YSLEER. This CDR3 contains 17 residues. Losses at the gene ends were 0 bases for V and 2 bases for J; bases not matched to a gene: 5. CDR3: CASSQDPLAGHTDTQYF. As DNA, the CDR3 is TGCGCCAGCAGCCAAGACCCACTAGCGGGACACACAGATACGCAGTATTTT.

This clonotype was observed at least ten times. This chain uses TRBV12-3 or TRBV12-4 with TRBJ2-5, with D perhaps TRBD1 (6 bases). The V gene lost 5 bases and the J gene lost 1 base, with 11 bases spanning the gap. CDR3 size: 14 residues. The CDR3 sequence: CASSLQDSQETQYF. CDR3 DNA sequence: TGTGCCAGCAGTCTCCAGGACAGCCAAGAGACCCAGTACTTC.

This clonotype was counted ten times or more. J is TRBJ2-3 and V is TRBV5-1; 7 positions agree with TRBD2. The CDR3 covers 15 residues. The V gene's germline CDR1 is SGHRS and CDR2 YFSETQ. The junction had 8 bases not matched to a gene; V was cut back by 4 bases and J by 3 bases. In nucleotides, the CDR3 is TGCGCCAGCAGCCCGGGGAGGGAGGCAACAGATACGCAGTATTTT. Its protein is CASSPGREATDTQYF.

This clonotype was observed at least ten times. The rearrangement joins TRBV1 to TRBJ1-4; the table assigns TRBD1, which was not confirmed against the DNA. TRBV1 has pseudogene status. This CDR3 contains 13 residues. CDR3 nucleotide sequence: TGCACCGGGGACAGGAAGACTAATGAAAAACTGTTTTTT. As protein: CTGDRKTNEKLFF.

This clonotype was observed many times. This rearrangement joins TRBV2 to TRBJ2-2, with D possibly being TRBD1 (5 bases). Germline values: CDR1 SNHLY, CDR2 FYNNEI. V was clipped by 6 bases and J by 4 bases, with 9 bases between them. The CDR3 spans 13 residues. This CDR3 is CASRQASTGELFF. The CDR3, as DNA: TGTGCCAGCAGACAGGCGTCCACCGGGGAGCTGTTTTTT.